This TCR beta chain was sequenced in a study of OX40 agonist ivuxolimab in advanced cancers. CDR3 size: 13 residues. In germline, CDR1 is MNHNS, CDR2 SASEGT. After removal of 2 bases from V and 6 bases from J, the junction contained 4 bases not matched to a gene. The data were produced by immunoSEQ multiplex PCR, yet TCRdb's version contains in-frame clones alone and is incomplete. Of some 80,000 clones in the sample, roughly nine tenths were seen once. The TCR comes from an adult with an advanced solid tumor such as melanoma, head and neck, liver or kidney cancer. The rearrangement links TRBV6-1 to TRBJ2-7, with TRBD2 matching over 7 bases. Sequenced here: CD4+ or CD8+ T cells sorted from blood, sampled in a trial of the OX40 agonist ivuxolimab. The chain's CDR3 is CASSERGRAEQYF. The CDR3 region has the DNA TGTGCCAGCAGTGAAAGAGGGAGGGCCGAGCAGTACTTC.